This TCR beta chain originates from a study of T cells after yellow fever vaccination. On the study more broadly: Fractions low in cell number were prepared with SMART-Seq v4 Ultra Low Input.

Universal primer sites and UMIs were introduced during 5'RACE template-switching synthesis of TCR cDNA. TCRdb processed the 5' RACE reads anew with MiXCR; each CDR3 protein has one entry. The data show about 220,000 distinct CDR3 sequences, approximately 3.3% seen once. The sample holds a few counts of this clonotype. The antigen remains unidentified. This CDR3 has 12 residues. V lost 6 bases to trimming and J lost 9 bases, with 12 bases between them. Germline CDR1 reads SNHLY; CDR2 reads FYNNEI. Study-level results: Most primary-vaccination clones recurred post-booster (roughly 96% CD4, over 70% CD8). Clonotypes found in both CD4 and CD8 compartments made up a small share.

The sequence came from a man younger than 35 who received the YFV17D yellow fever vaccine. The starting material was CD4+ T cells sorted from PBMCs, obtained 10 days after the yellow fever booster vaccination. The chain couples TRBV2 to TRBJ1-5; the D is unclear. The CDR3 loop is CASRDPQRPQHF. In DNA, the CDR3 is TGTGCCAGCAGGGATCCTCAGAGGCCCCAGCATTTT.